Shown below are 5 T cell receptor beta chains from a single sample sequenced in a study of blood T cell repertoires in COVID-19. Clones were read by immunoSEQ multiplex PCR, and TCRdb kept only the in-frame ones, dropping some. The table includes roughly 150,000 clones, more than 75% detected once. The material sequenced was PBMCs or T cells enriched from blood (not recorded which). The receptors originated from a woman aged 45-65 years who had recovered from COVID-19.

The chain combines TRBV3-1 (or the pseudogene TRBV3-2) with TRBJ2-7; a possible D gene is TRBD1 (6 bases). Germline V gives CDR1 LGHDT, CDR2 YNNKEL (reference sequence). This CDR3 spans 15 amino acids. V was shortened by 0 bases and J by 3 bases, with 12 bases between the two germline ends. The CDR3 region is CASSQEGTFGYEQYF. The CDR3 DNA reads TGTGCCAGCAGCCAAGAAGGGACATTCGGCTACGAGCAGTACTTC.

The chain joins TRBV28 to TRBJ1-3; D is uncertain. Germline CDR1 and CDR2: MDHEN and SYDVKM. The V end was cut by 3 bases, the J end by 4 bases, with 10 bases between. The CDR3 is made up of 14 amino acids. CDR3 in DNA: TGTGCCAGCAGTTTGCCCCGGCGGGGAAACACCATATATTTT. Translating it yields CASSLPRRGNTIYF. Full variable domain (remainder filled in from reference TRBV28 and TRBJ1-3): DVKVTQSSRYLVKRTGEKVFLECVQDMDHENMFWYRQDPGLGLRLIYFSYDVKMKEKGDIPEGYSVSREKKERFSLILESASTNQTSMYLCASSLPRRGNTIYFGEGSWLTVV.

The chain uses TRBV7-3 and TRBJ2-5; the D is unclear. V was pared by 2 bases and J by 4 bases, with 8 bases between. Germline lookup yields CDR1 SGHTA and CDR2 FQGTGA. The CDR3 sequence is 13 residues long. The CDR3 protein is CASSLLFGETQYF. CDR3 DNA sequence: TGTGCCAGCAGCTTATTATTCGGAGAGACCCAGTACTTC.

The chain recombines TRBV25-1 with TRBJ1-1; 7 nucleotides line up with TRBD1. The CDR3 consists of 15 residues. Germline lookup yields CDR1 MGHDK and CDR2 SYGVNS. The junction had 9 bases not matched to a gene; V was cut back by 2 bases and J by 6 bases. CDR3 sequence: CASSEPQGGRAEAFF. CDR3 coding DNA: TGTGCCAGCAGTGAACCCCAGGGGGGTCGGGCTGAAGCTTTCTTT.

The rearrangement uses TRBV5-1 and TRBJ2-3; the match to TRBD2 covers 11 bases. V lost 4 bases to trimming and J lost 10 bases; unmatched junction nucleotides: 14. This CDR3 region has 16 residues. Germline V gene data show CDR1 as SGHRS and CDR2 as YFSETQ. DNA for the CDR3: TGCGCCAGCAGCAATCTACTAGCGGGGGACCTTGGGGCGCAGTATTTT. Translated, it gives CASSNLLAGDLGAQYF.